This TCR beta chain was profiled in a study of blood T cell repertoires in COVID-19. Background on the study: Acute-phase and convalescent COVID-19 samples originated in the United States, Italy and Spain. Sources were T cells, B-cell-depleted T cells, or PBMCs; the material itself was cDNA or gDNA.

In the original processing: The assay estimated nucleated cells by amplifying reference gene primers. The method was immunoSEQ multiplex PCR; TCRdb's version includes in-frame clones alone and lacks a portion of them. V and J calls and clone size come straight from that table; D and trimming were deduced from the DNA. The profile shows around 200,000 clones, roughly nine tenths of them singletons. CDR3 length equals 14 residues. Germline V lookup: CDR1 SGDLS, CDR2 YYNGEE. The V segment lost 0 bases and the J segment 11 bases; nucleotides outside the gene matches: 10. The chain has TRBV9 and TRBJ1-1, with 7 bases fitting TRBD1. What was sequenced was peripheral blood. This TCR was recovered from a woman under 30 who had recovered from COVID-19. CDR3 bases: TGTGCCAGCAGCGTAGAGGGACAGAGTTTGGTGGCTTTCTTT. Amino acids: CASSVEGQSLVAFF.